This TCR beta chain was observed in a study of T cells in Graves' hyperthyroidism and ophthalmopathy (dated by TCRdb to about 2019). Context from the whole study: Peripheral blood was sampled at the time of initial diagnosis, prior to any treatment. A discovery cohort of fewer than 110 patients, about 44 with Graves' ophthalmopathy and roughly 59 with stable Graves' hyperthyroidism, was used to find distinguishing TCR V-J signatures. Prospective prediction of ophthalmopathy was tested in an independent validation cohort of about 19 hyperthyroidism patients and 17 patients who later progressed to ophthalmopathy. For training and testing, the 95 to 100 patients in the discovery cohort were randomly divided in a 7:3 ratio. In addition, the study compared T-cell repertoires in thyroid tissue and in blood from five to seven Graves' hyperthyroidism patients. After blood sampling, hyperthyroidism patients were treated with methimazole at a starting dose of 30 mg daily, and ophthalmopathy patients were treated with high-dose intravenous methylprednisolone. TCR Vbeta CDR3 sequencing of approximately 140 peripheral blood samples (43 ophthalmopathy, about 75 hyperthyroidism and roughly 17 progressor patients) is reported in the paper.

In the ophthalmopathy patients, disease was moderately to severely active, with a Clinical Activity Score of 3 or more, a NOSPECS grade of 4 or more, and a duration of less than 3 months. Any patient with an uncontrolled infection, another autoimmune disease, pregnancy or lactation was excluded. Clinical symptoms, serum thyroxine and TRAb, thyroid ultrasound, and orbital computed tomography formed the basis for the diagnoses. PBMCs were separated from roughly 10 ml of fresh peripheral blood using Ficoll-Paque density gradient centrifugation. Trizol reagent was used to extract total RNA, and RNA quality was then checked on an Agilent 2100 Bioanalyzer. This clonotype was seen at least ten times. No antigen is known for it. Within one base of it there is no much larger clone, and no base qualities were kept. The TCR beta CDR3 regions were amplified from RNA transcripts. A first-round RT-PCR of the TCR CDR3 used the HTBI primer set with the Qiagen OneStep RT-PCR kit. The libraries were constructed in a second round of multiplex PCR and then size-selected and purified. The libraries were sequenced on an Illumina HiSeq2000 using paired-end 100 bp reads. Per the authors' processing: SOAPnuke was used to process the raw data, with reads discarded if the reads contained adapters or uncalled bases, had a mean Phred below 15, or lacked an exact constant-primer or identifier match. COPE v1.2.5 was used to merge the high-quality paired reads, and each unique nucleotide sequence was defined as a clonotype. MiTCR v1.1 was used to align the clonotypes against IMGT TRBV, TRBD and TRBJ reference segments. The analysis was restricted to V-J combinations with a frequency above 0.0001, which together covered 99% to 99.2% of the repertoires. A TCS score was defined as the ratio of F50 (clonal expansion) to E x V (chaos), with BLOSUM62-based TCRdist applied between CDR3 peptides within each V-J. Welch's t-statistics and random forest reduced just over 500 V-J features to some 14, which were used in a naive Bayes classifier (R e1071). In TCRdb, the public reads were trimmed at Q25 with fastp and aligned with MiXCR, with productive beta chains retained. Records with the same CDR3 protein are collapsed into one entry carrying the most frequent genes and DNA. The V and J calls come from TCRdb's annotation, not from the publication. The sample records fewer than 750,000 distinct CDR3 sequences, roughly 15% of which are singletons. Together, the top ten hold roughly an eighth of the sample.

Results and caveats for the whole study, not just this receptor: In cross-validation, a model built on a 13 V-J signature told ophthalmopathy apart from stable hyperthyroidism with 85% to 90% sensitivity and around 83% specificity, and in testing the same model reached 80%/75%. No statistical method was used to set the sample size in advance, and investigators knew the group allocation. During validation, the model predicted progression to ophthalmopathy a median of around 7 months ahead of onset, with 60% to 71% sensitivity and roughly 75% specificity. Blood samples also contained most of the expanded thyroid clonotypes (frequency above 0.001), which suggests that blood repertoires may reflect thyroid immune responses.

The origin of this receptor is a woman aged 45-65 years with Graves' ophthalmopathy. Sequences were obtained from blood.

The sequence in DNA is TGCAGTGCTAATAAATACCGTACCGGGACTAGCGGGAAAGAGACCCAGTACTTC. It translates to CSANKYRTGTSGKETQYF. The chain employs TRBV20-1 and TRBJ2-5; the junction holds 13 bases that match TRBD2. V is pruned by 4 bases and J by 3 bases, leaving 14 bases of the junction without a gene match. Taken from cysteine to phenylalanine, the CDR3 has 18 residues. Only CDR3 DNA remains: 54 bases, in frame from the first base. Sequences DFQATT (CDR1) and SNEGSKA (CDR2) are obtained from the germline V gene (reference sequence).